This is a list of T cell receptor beta chains from one sample in a study of T cell responses to AZD1222 COVID-19 vaccine. Profiling relied on immunoSEQ multiplex PCR, and the TCRdb table lists in-frame clones only, not all of them. This sample carries 80,000 or so clones, nearly 85% of them seen once, and the ten largest clones take around 2.8%. The sequences come from peripheral blood, collected on day 0 of AZD1222 vaccination. The origin of the receptors is an adult in good health. Both conserved end residues are part of each CDR3. Fields, in order: V gene, D gene, clone size, J gene, CDR3 protein, CDR3 DNA. D genes are given only for firm matches. The listing skips clone size in some rows; elsewhere it reads once, few, many or a size class.

TRBV12-5	TRBD2	once	TRBJ2-1	CASVRTSGGTNEQFF	TGTGCTAGTGTCCGGACTAGCGGGGGAACCAATGAGCAGTTCTTC
TRBV27	TRBD2	-	TRBJ2-3	CASRTQRETLGTQYF	TGTGCCAGCAGAACCCAGCGGGAGACCTTGGGTACGCAGTATTTT
TRBV11-2	TRBD2	-	TRBJ2-2	CASSWGTSTTGELFF	TGTGCCAGCAGCTGGGGGACTAGTACCACCGGGGAGCTGTTTTTT
TRBV9	TRBD1	few	TRBJ2-2	CASSEESGTGFNTGELFF	TGTGCCAGCAGCGAGGAATCCGGGACAGGGTTTAACACCGGGGAGCTGTTTTTT
TRBV2	-	-	TRBJ1-4	CASSPSVITNEKLFF	TGTGCCAGCAGCCCCTCGGTGATAACTAATGAAAAACTGTTTTTT
TRBV24-1	-	-	TRBJ1-4	CATSVFDRNEKLFF	TGTGCCACCAGTGTTTTTGACCGTAATGAAAAACTGTTTTTT
TRBV5-6	-	-	TRBJ2-7	CASSSGTPYEQYF	TGTGCCAGCAGCTCCGGGACACCCTACGAGCAGTACTTC
TRBV5-1	TRBD2	few	TRBJ2-5	CASGGGLAGTQETQYF	TGCGCCAGCGGGGGGGGACTAGCGGGAACCCAAGAGACCCAGTACTTC
TRBV18	TRBD2	-	TRBJ2-5	CASSPSRGGEETQYF	TGTGCCAGCTCTCCTTCGCGGGGGGGAGAAGAGACCCAGTACTTC
TRBV9	-	-	TRBJ2-1	CASSGLSGGPYNEQFF	TGTGCCAGCAGCGGACTTTCGGGGGGCCCCTACAATGAGCAGTTCTTC
TRBV7-9	-	few	TRBJ2-3	CASSLVSAFTRGTDTQYF	TGTGCCAGCAGCTTAGTTAGCGCCTTCACCCGTGGCACAGATACGCAGTATTTT
TRBV28	-	-	TRBJ1-2	CASIRQGNYGYTF	TGTGCCAGCATTCGGCAGGGTAACTATGGCTACACCTTC